The 12 T cell receptor beta chains below all came from one sample that was sequenced in a study of radiation and T cells in renal cell carcinoma. Time point: blood 4 weeks post-SBRT, at nephrectomy. Treatment noted: 15 Gy SBRT to primary tumor, nephrectomy 4 weeks later. The assay was immunoSEQ multiplex PCR, and TCRdb's table has in-frame clones only and misses some. Seen here are 150,000 to 200,000 clones, 88% observed once, and the top ten hold around 11%. Material: blood, obtained from a patient whose treatment included radiotherapy and nephrectomy. Source of these receptors: a woman between 45 and 65 years old with renal cell carcinoma.

The rearrangement links TRBV5-6 to TRBJ1-5; no firm D call. Trimming took 4 bases from V and 7 from J, leaving 15 bases between them. The CDR3 runs 14 residues. Germline V CDR1 and CDR2: SGHDT, YYEEEE. DNA of the CDR3: TGTGCCAGCAGCCAGACGGGTCTTTACCAGCCCCAGCATTTT. Protein sequence: CASSQTGLYQPQHF.

V and J are TRBV12-5 and TRBJ2-7, with unresolved D. V gave up 2 bases and J gave up 7 bases, with 9 bases separating them. Germline assignment: CDR1 LGHNT and CDR2 FRNRAP. The CDR3 runs to 12 residues. The CDR3: CASGLQLSEQYF. CDR3 sequence (DNA): TGTGCTAGTGGTTTGCAGCTGTCGGAGCAGTACTTC.

The V call is TRBV6-4, the J call TRBJ2-7; tentatively, D is TRBD2 (6 bases). Germline CDR1 is MRHNA and CDR2 is SNTAGT. Trimming left V 4 bases short and J 6 bases short, with 13 bases between. This CDR3 comprises 13 residues. CDR3 protein: CASSALEGTEQYF. The CDR3 bases are TGTGCCAGCAGTGCCCTGGAGGGGACCGAGCAGTACTTC.

The V and J genes are TRBV7-3 and TRBJ1-5; no definite D call. The CDR3 spans 13 residues. Germline CDR1 is SGHTA and CDR2 is FQGTGA. The V end lost 4 bases, the J end lost 5 bases, and 9 bases lay between the germline ends. As DNA, the CDR3 is TGTGCCAGCAGCTCCGCGGCGGATCAGCCCCAGCATTTT. This gives the protein CASSSAADQPQHF.

The rearrangement joins TRBV21-1 to TRBJ2-2; the table's D call of TRBD1 was not tested on the DNA. TRBV21-1 is classified as a pseudogene. CDR3 length: 18 residues. Written as DNA, the CDR3 is TGTGCCAGCAGCAAGACTAGGGACAGGTTCTTTTGTGGGGGGGAGCTGTTTTTT. This codes for CASSKTRDRFFCGGELFF.

The chain carries TRBV6-1 and TRBJ2-3; 11 bases agree with TRBD2. The CDR3 length is 16 residues. After removal of 4 bases from V and 2 bases from J, the junction contained 5 bases not matched to a gene. CDR1 MNHNS and CDR2 SASEGT come from the germline V gene. In nucleotides, the CDR3 is TGTGCCAGCAGTGTACAACTAGCGGGAGCCACAGATACGCAGTATTTT. Protein: CASSVQLAGATDTQYF.

The chain uses TRBV7-6 and TRBJ2-7; 10 bases match TRBD1. The CDR3 is made up of 14 amino acids. The germline V gene has CDR1 SGHVS and CDR2 FNYEAQ. J lost 5 bases, V lost 5 bases, and 6 bases had no gene match. In DNA form, the CDR3 reads TGTGCCAGCAGCCCCTTAGGACAGGGGGACGAGCAGTACTTC. The encoded protein is CASSPLGQGDEQYF.

The chain carries TRBV29-1 and TRBJ1-2; no definite D call. Germline values: CDR1 SQVTM, CDR2 ANQGSEA. The CDR3 extends over 12 amino acids. CDR3 in amino acids: CSAKVGLYGYTF. The CDR3 region has the DNA TGCAGTGCAAAAGTGGGCCTCTATGGCTACACCTTC.

The chain joins TRBV19 to TRBJ1-6; D perhaps matches TRBD1 (5 bases). V lost 2 bases and J 7 bases, leaving 9 bases between the germline ends. The CDR3 has 14 residues. Per the germline V gene, CDR1 is LNHDA and CDR2 is SQIVND (reference sequence). The DNA for the CDR3 is TGTGCCAGTAGTATAACAGGCCAAAATTCACCCCTCCACTTT. The encoded protein is CASSITGQNSPLHF.

DNA of the CDR3: TGTGCCAGCAGTTTCTCGACGGGCGACACTGAAGCTTTCTTT. This translates into CASSFSTGDTEAFF. This chain links TRBV27 with TRBJ1-1; D call uncertain. Germline V gene lookup returns CDR1 MNHEY and CDR2 SMNVEV (reference sequence). The V end lost 3 bases, the J end lost 3 bases, and 11 bases lay between the germline ends. The CDR3 totals 14 residues.

J is TRBJ2-1 and V is TRBV25-1, with 11 positions matching TRBD2. From germline, CDR1 is MGHDK and CDR2 SYGVNS. The CDR3 totals 18 residues. Trimming cost V 0 bases and J 1 base; bases outside gene matches: 5. For the CDR3, the DNA is TGTGCCAGCAGTGAATATGGAGGGACTAGCGGTTCCTACAATGAGCAGTTCTTC. It translates to CASSEYGGTSGSYNEQFF. The full variable domain, in which reference TRBV25-1 and TRBJ2-1 provide the parts outside the CDR3, is EADIYQTPRYLVIGTGKKITLECSQTMGHDKMYWYQQDPGMELHLIHYSYGVNSTEKGDLSSESTVSRIRTEHFPLTLESARPSHTSQYLCASSEYGGTSGSYNEQFFGPGTRLTVL.

This clone was counted a few times. The chain joins TRBV30 to TRBJ1-3, with D unclear. CDR1 and CDR2 from the germline V gene are GTSNPN and SVGIG (reference sequence). V dropped 0 bases and J dropped 7 bases, with 7 bases sitting between them. This CDR3 has 12 residues. As DNA, the CDR3 is TGTGCCTGGAGTGTTAACGGGAACACCATATATTTT. Translating gives CAWSVNGNTIYF.